Below, one T cell receptor beta chain is given with its context. This entry comes from a study of blood T cell repertoires in COVID-19. V was cut by 0 bases and J by 5 bases, with 10 bases left in between. From germline, CDR1 is MNHNY and CDR2 SVGAGI (reference sequence). There are 15 residues in the CDR3. This table comes from immunoSEQ multiplex PCR, and its TCRdb copy is limited to in-frame clones, with some not included. The sample includes some 260,000 clones, about 85% of them seen just once. The source of this sequence is a man between 18 and 29 years old with active or convalescent COVID-19. The sequenced material came from peripheral blood. The chain couples TRBV6-6 to TRBJ2-2; D is possibly TRBD2 (6 bases). CDR3 region: CASSYSTEGTGELFF. CDR3 DNA sequence: TGTGCCAGCAGTTACTCGACGGAGGGTACCGGGGAGCTGTTTTTT.